The subject of this entry is one T cell receptor beta chain. The sample belongs to a study of blood T cell repertoires in COVID-19. Trimming cost V 5 bases and J 6 bases; bases outside gene matches: 9. The CDR3 extends over 14 amino acids. Germline-derived CDR1 and CDR2 are SGHTA and FQGNSA. TCRdb's copy holds only in-frame clones and misses some; the assay was immunoSEQ multiplex PCR. The sample has around 140,000 clones, 70% to 90% seen once. V and J are TRBV7-2 and TRBJ1-2; TRBD1 aligns across 7 bases. The sample was PBMCs or T cells enriched from blood (not recorded which). The clonotype originates from a man aged 45-60 years who had recovered from COVID-19. The CDR3 DNA is TGTGCCAGCAGCCCCTTAACAGGGGAGAATGGCTACACCTTC. This translates into CASSPLTGENGYTF. Together with reference TRBV7-2 and TRBJ1-2, the CDR3 gives the full variable domain: GAGVSQSPSNKVTEKGKDVELRCDPISGHTALYWYRQSLGQGLEFLIYFQGNSAPDKSGLPSDRFSAERTGGSVSTLTIQRTQQEDSAVYLCASSPLTGENGYTFGSGTRLTVV.